This is a list of T cell receptor beta chains from one sample in a study of post-analysis software for immune sequencing data. TCRdb re-analysed the PCR reads in MiXCR, keeping a single row per CDR3 protein. The sample contains 170,000 or so distinct CDR3 sequences, 30% of which appear only once. Sequencing input: blood. The receptors derive from a girl under 18 with multiple sclerosis. Each CDR3 is given with its conserved first and last residue. D genes are given only for firm matches. Clone size is not always given. Where it is, it says once, few, many or a class for expanded clones.

CDR3 DNA: TGCGCCAGCAGCCACCCTAGGGGCTTAGGGGGCAATGAGCAGTTCTTC
CDR3 protein: CASSHPRGLGGNEQFF
CDR3 length: 16
D gene: -
V gene: TRBV4-1
J gene: TRBJ2-1
clone size: -

CDR3 DNA: TGTGCCAGCAGTAAGGGCTACAATGAGCAGTTCTTC
CDR3 protein: CASSKGYNEQFF
CDR3 length: 12
D gene: -
V gene: TRBV6-1
J gene: TRBJ2-1
clone size: few

CDR3 DNA: TGTGCCAGCAGGGCAGGACTAGCGGGACTATACGAGCAGTACTTC
CDR3 protein: CASRAGLAGLYEQYF
CDR3 length: 15
D gene: TRBD2
V gene: TRBV2
J gene: TRBJ2-7
clone size: many

CDR3 DNA: TGTGCCAGCAGCCAAGAATCCCTCGAGCAGTACTTC
CDR3 protein: CASSQESLEQYF
CDR3 length: 12
D gene: -
V gene: TRBV3-1
J gene: TRBJ2-7
clone size: many

CDR3 DNA: TGCGCCAGCAGTGAGTCTGGGGAAGTCAATGAGCAGTTCTTC
CDR3 protein: CASSESGEVNEQFF
CDR3 length: 14
D gene: -
V gene: TRBV10-2
J gene: TRBJ2-1
clone size: many

CDR3 DNA: TGCGCCAGCAGCTGGGAACGGGACGGATTCACAGATACGCAGTATTTT
CDR3 protein: CASSWERDGFTDTQYF
CDR3 length: 16
D gene: -
V gene: TRBV5-1
J gene: TRBJ2-3
clone size: many

CDR3 DNA: TGTGCCAGCAGCTTATCGAAGGGCTATGGCTACACCTTC
CDR3 protein: CASSLSKGYGYTF
CDR3 length: 13
D gene: -
V gene: TRBV5-5
J gene: TRBJ1-2
clone size: many

CDR3 DNA: TGTGCCAGCACCTACTCTGGGGCCAACGTCCTGACTTTC
CDR3 protein: CASTYSGANVLTF
CDR3 length: 13
D gene: -
V gene: TRBV12-3/TRBV12-4
J gene: TRBJ2-6
clone size: -

CDR3 DNA: TGTGCCATCAGTGAGTCTGAGTCCAGCCAGTACTTC
CDR3 protein: CAISESESSQYF
CDR3 length: 12
D gene: -
V gene: TRBV10-3
J gene: TRBJ2-4
clone size: many

CDR3 DNA: TGTGCCAGCAGAGCAAACTTAGGACTAGGCTCCTACAATGAGCAGTTCTTC
CDR3 protein: CASRANLGLGSYNEQFF
CDR3 length: 17
D gene: TRBD2
V gene: TRBV6-1
J gene: TRBJ2-1
clone size: many

CDR3 DNA: TGTGCCAGCAGCCCTACCTCCGGGGAGGTTGGCAATGAGCAGTTCTTC
CDR3 protein: CASSPTSGEVGNEQFF
CDR3 length: 16
D gene: -
V gene: TRBV7-9
J gene: TRBJ2-1
clone size: many

CDR3 DNA: TGCGCCAGCAGGTCCGTCGGGACAGGGGGTACTGAAGCTTTCTTT
CDR3 protein: CASRSVGTGGTEAFF
CDR3 length: 15
D gene: TRBD1
V gene: TRBV5-1
J gene: TRBJ1-1
clone size: few

CDR3 DNA: TGTGCCATCAGTGAGGGAGGGGACACTCACCGCTACGAGCAGTACTTC
CDR3 protein: CAISEGGDTHRYEQYF
CDR3 length: 16
D gene: -
V gene: TRBV10-3
J gene: TRBJ2-7
clone size: many

CDR3 DNA: TGTGCCAGCACGTCCGGGACTAGCGGTACCACCGGGGAGCTGTTTTTT
CDR3 protein: CASTSGTSGTTGELFF
CDR3 length: 16
D gene: TRBD2
V gene: TRBV7-9
J gene: TRBJ2-2
clone size: -

CDR3 DNA: TGCGCCAGCAGCTTGGCCAACGTTGCTGGGGGCGCCTTCAACGAGCAGTACTTC
CDR3 protein: CASSLANVAGGAFNEQYF
CDR3 length: 18
D gene: -
V gene: TRBV5-1
J gene: TRBJ2-7
clone size: -

CDR3 DNA: TGTGCCAGCAGCTTCGAGGGAAGTCAGCCCCAGCATTTT
CDR3 protein: CASSFEGSQPQHF
CDR3 length: 13
D gene: -
V gene: TRBV7-2
J gene: TRBJ1-5
clone size: -

CDR3 DNA: TGTGCCAGCAGCCCAGTGGGTAGCGGGAGATCGCGGGGGACCCAGTACTTC
CDR3 protein: CASSPVGSGRSRGTQYF
CDR3 length: 17
D gene: TRBD2
V gene: TRBV7-8
J gene: TRBJ2-5
clone size: -

CDR3 DNA: TGTGCCACCAGTGCGGCCCAGGGGGTAGTGGCCGGGGAGCTGTTTTTT
CDR3 protein: CATSAAQGVVAGELFF
CDR3 length: 16
D gene: TRBD1
V gene: TRBV24-1
J gene: TRBJ2-2
clone size: -

CDR3 DNA: TGTGCCAGCAGTAATGGGCAGATAGTCTACGAGCAGTACTTC
CDR3 protein: CASSNGQIVYEQYF
CDR3 length: 14
D gene: -
V gene: TRBV12-3/TRBV12-4
J gene: TRBJ2-7
clone size: few

CDR3 DNA: TGTGCCAGCAGTCAAGGGGGGGCTAGCAATCAGCCCCAGCATTTT
CDR3 protein: CASSQGGASNQPQHF
CDR3 length: 15
D gene: -
V gene: TRBV28
J gene: TRBJ1-5
clone size: few

CDR3 DNA: TGCAGTGCTAGACTGGCGGGAGGCCACAAAAACATTCAGTACTTC
CDR3 protein: CSARLAGGHKNIQYF
CDR3 length: 15
D gene: TRBD2
V gene: TRBV20-1
J gene: TRBJ2-4
clone size: -

CDR3 DNA: TGCAGCGTTGGGGAGGGGAGGGACTATGGCTACACCTTC
CDR3 protein: CSVGEGRDYGYTF
CDR3 length: 13
D gene: -
V gene: TRBV29-1
J gene: TRBJ1-2
clone size: few

CDR3 DNA: TGCGCCAGCAGCCAAGGATTGGGGTCAGATACGCAGTATTTT
CDR3 protein: CASSQGLGSDTQYF
CDR3 length: 14
D gene: -
V gene: TRBV4-3
J gene: TRBJ2-3
clone size: once

CDR3 DNA: TGTGCCAGCAGCCAAAACGAAGAGACCCAGTACTTC
CDR3 protein: CASSQNEETQYF
CDR3 length: 12
D gene: -
V gene: TRBV14
J gene: TRBJ2-5
clone size: -

CDR3 DNA: TGCGCCAGCAGCCAAGTTCTACTAGCGGGAAAGTTCGCGATGGGCGAGCAGTACTTC
CDR3 protein: CASSQVLLAGKFAMGEQYF
CDR3 length: 19
D gene: TRBD2
V gene: TRBV4-1
J gene: TRBJ2-7
clone size: many

CDR3 DNA: TGTGCCAGTAAGCAAGACAGGGGTGAGACCCAGTACTTC
CDR3 protein: CASKQDRGETQYF
CDR3 length: 13
D gene: TRBD1
V gene: TRBV19
J gene: TRBJ2-5
clone size: -

CDR3 DNA: TGTGCCAGCGGGGGGGCAGGGGGATTTAACACTGAAGCTTTCTTT
CDR3 protein: CASGGAGGFNTEAFF
CDR3 length: 15
D gene: TRBD1
V gene: TRBV7-2
J gene: TRBJ1-1
clone size: -

CDR3 DNA: TGCGCCAGCAGCCAAGTAGGTAAACACTCCTACAATGAGCAGTTCTTC
CDR3 protein: CASSQVGKHSYNEQFF
CDR3 length: 16
D gene: -
V gene: TRBV4-1
J gene: TRBJ2-1
clone size: many

CDR3 DNA: TGTGCCAGTAGTATCGGGCAGGGGCCCTCGAACGGGTCACCCCTCCACTTT
CDR3 protein: CASSIGQGPSNGSPLHF
CDR3 length: 17
D gene: -
V gene: TRBV19
J gene: TRBJ1-6
clone size: -

CDR3 DNA: TGCAGTGCATTCCTCGGAGGGACTAGCGGGAGGAATGAGCAGTTCTTC
CDR3 protein: CSAFLGGTSGRNEQFF
CDR3 length: 16
D gene: TRBD2
V gene: TRBV20-1
J gene: TRBJ2-1
clone size: -

CDR3 DNA: TGCGCCAGCAGCTCGTCAGGGGGTTCGAGCTATGGCTACACCTTC
CDR3 protein: CASSSSGGSSYGYTF
CDR3 length: 15
D gene: TRBD1
V gene: TRBV5-1
J gene: TRBJ1-2
clone size: -

CDR3 DNA: TGTGCCACCACCAGGGATTTCTATGGCTACACCTTC
CDR3 protein: CATTRDFYGYTF
CDR3 length: 12
D gene: -
V gene: TRBV28
J gene: TRBJ1-2
clone size: few

CDR3 DNA: TGTGCCAGCAGCTTGGAGGGGTCGGGGGGGAATGAGCAGTTCTTC
CDR3 protein: CASSLEGSGGNEQFF
CDR3 length: 15
D gene: TRBD2
V gene: TRBV5-4
J gene: TRBJ2-1
clone size: few

CDR3 DNA: TGTGCCAGCAGCCAAAGCGGACGGCTTGGGAATTCACCCCTCCACTTT
CDR3 protein: CASSQSGRLGNSPLHF
CDR3 length: 16
D gene: -
V gene: TRBV3-1
J gene: TRBJ1-6
clone size: -

CDR3 DNA: TGTGCCAACAGCCAAGTTAAGGGAGCGCTTGAAAAACTGTTTTTT
CDR3 protein: CANSQVKGALEKLFF
CDR3 length: 15
D gene: -
V gene: TRBV14
J gene: TRBJ1-4
clone size: few

CDR3 DNA: TGTGCCAGCAGCCTCGATTGGACCGCTCCTTGCTATGGCTACACCTTC
CDR3 protein: CASSLDWTAPCYGYTF
CDR3 length: 16
D gene: -
V gene: TRBV14
J gene: TRBJ1-2
clone size: few

CDR3 DNA: TGTGCCAGCAGCCCTTTAGCGGGAGGCCACGAGCAGTACTTC
CDR3 protein: CASSPLAGGHEQYF
CDR3 length: 14
D gene: TRBD2
V gene: TRBV4-2
J gene: TRBJ2-7
clone size: few

CDR3 DNA: TGTGCCAGCAGCCGCCCTGTAGGGTCCGGGGCCAACGTCCTGACTTTC
CDR3 protein: CASSRPVGSGANVLTF
CDR3 length: 16
D gene: -
V gene: TRBV14
J gene: TRBJ2-6
clone size: few

CDR3 DNA: TGTGCCAGCAGTTTATTTTCCGGTCCCACAGATACGCAGTATTTT
CDR3 protein: CASSLFSGPTDTQYF
CDR3 length: 15
D gene: -
V gene: TRBV27
J gene: TRBJ2-3
clone size: many

CDR3 DNA: TGTGCCAGCAGCGTAGATTCTGGAGCGGAACAGCCCCAGCATTTT
CDR3 protein: CASSVDSGAEQPQHF
CDR3 length: 15
D gene: -
V gene: TRBV9
J gene: TRBJ1-5
clone size: -

CDR3 DNA: TGTGCCAGCTCACCATTAGGTCGTAGAGGCTACACCTTC
CDR3 protein: CASSPLGRRGYTF
CDR3 length: 13
D gene: -
V gene: TRBV18
J gene: TRBJ1-2
clone size: few

CDR3 DNA: TGCAGGGCTAGAGCTTCGTGGGGGGACGTTGGCAATCAGCCCCAGCATTTT
CDR3 protein: CRARASWGDVGNQPQHF
CDR3 length: 17
D gene: -
V gene: TRBV20-1
J gene: TRBJ1-5
clone size: -

CDR3 DNA: TGTGCCAGCGGCCAGGGACAGGGGGCGCGGGGCTACACCTTC
CDR3 protein: CASGQGQGARGYTF
CDR3 length: 14
D gene: TRBD1
V gene: TRBV3-1
J gene: TRBJ1-2
clone size: -

CDR3 DNA: TGTGCCAGCAGTCCCTTTCCACTTGTAAATGAGCAGTTCTTC
CDR3 protein: CASSPFPLVNEQFF
CDR3 length: 14
D gene: -
V gene: TRBV6-2/TRBV6-3
J gene: TRBJ2-1
clone size: few

CDR3 DNA: TGCAGCCCTACTGGGGGTGTTAGTAGACAGGGCCACCCACTGAACACTGAAGCTTTCTTT
CDR3 protein: CSPTGGVSRQGHPLNTEAFF
CDR3 length: 20
D gene: TRBD1
V gene: TRBV29-1
J gene: TRBJ1-1
clone size: few

CDR3 DNA: TGTGCCAGCAGTTCTCCCTCCCCGACTAGCGCAAGGGAGACAGATACGCAGTATTTT
CDR3 protein: CASSSPSPTSARETDTQYF
CDR3 length: 19
D gene: TRBD2
V gene: TRBV28
J gene: TRBJ2-3
clone size: -

CDR3 DNA: TGCGCCAGCAGCCCAGGACAGCGAGGCGCTGAAGCTTTCTTT
CDR3 protein: CASSPGQRGAEAFF
CDR3 length: 14
D gene: -
V gene: TRBV5-1
J gene: TRBJ1-1
clone size: few

CDR3 DNA: TGTGCCAGCAGTGAATTGGCGGGAGGACAGCCCTATGGCTACACCTTC
CDR3 protein: CASSELAGGQPYGYTF
CDR3 length: 16
D gene: -
V gene: TRBV6-1
J gene: TRBJ1-2
clone size: few

CDR3 DNA: TGTGCCAGCAGCGCAAGCGGGAGTGGGAACAATGAGCAGTTCTTC
CDR3 protein: CASSASGSGNNEQFF
CDR3 length: 15
D gene: TRBD2
V gene: TRBV7-2
J gene: TRBJ2-1
clone size: -

CDR3 DNA: TGTGCCAGCAGCTGGTGGGAGTGGAATGAGCAGTTCTTC
CDR3 protein: CASSWWEWNEQFF
CDR3 length: 13
D gene: -
V gene: TRBV5-5
J gene: TRBJ2-1
clone size: -

CDR3 DNA: TGTGCCAGCACCAGGACTAGCGGGAGCACAGATACGCAGTATTTT
CDR3 protein: CASTRTSGSTDTQYF
CDR3 length: 15
D gene: TRBD2
V gene: TRBV7-3
J gene: TRBJ2-3
clone size: many